This T cell receptor beta chain comes out of a study of T cell responses to AZD1222 COVID-19 vaccine. Study outcomes and limitations: Within unmutated variant regions lay the reported targets of nearly half of spike-specific TCRs. Spike-spanning, vaccine-associated CD4 TCRs were dominant at 160-218 and 743-854. Among AZD1222 vaccinees, only six were seropositive at baseline. The donor group comprised mostly white British people and more females; the analysis possibly underestimated clonal diversity.

As concerns this clone: Its antigen is unidentified.

Germline CDR1 reads SGHRS; CDR2 reads YFSETQ. V shed 2 bases and J shed 5 bases, with 13 bases lying between them. The CDR3 is 14 residues long. The protocol was immunoSEQ multiplex PCR, while the TCRdb copy is restricted to in-frame clones and leaves out a portion. The sample consists of 150,000 to 200,000 clones, around 94% of them appearing once. The V gene is TRBV5-1, the J gene TRBJ1-2; maybe TRBD1 (5 bases). Here the sequenced sample was peripheral blood, taken 28 days after the second AZD1222 dose. The sequence was collected from an adult who received the AZD1222 COVID-19 vaccine. The CDR3: CASSLRTNYYGYTF. The CDR3 region has the DNA TGCGCCAGCAGCTTAAGGACAAATTATTATGGCTACACCTTC.